A single sample gave rise to the 19 T cell receptor beta chains below, sequenced in a study of shared clonotypes between healthy human individuals (dated by TCRdb to the early 2020s). Library creation used the immunoSEQ multiplex PCR assay. Entries here come from immuneACCESS through TCRdb and include only in-frame sequences with V and J called. Some clones fail to appear in such tables; in the studies checked, an unresolved V gene covers under half of the shortfall, and the cause of the remainder is unknown. This sample holds roughly 2.2 million clones; about 92% were observed only once. The ten largest account for 0.39% of the sample. The specimen was naive CD4+ T cells from PBMCs. Read against the paper, the sample's cell subset or site label means: CD45RA+ positively selected. The receptors were sampled from a man younger than 35 in good health. Some clones in this sample may be carry-over from other donors' samples.

This chain uses TRBV5-1 with TRBJ2-7; TRBD2 matches 7 bases. Losses at the gene ends were 3 bases for V and 4 bases for J; bases not matched to a gene: 7. Per germline, CDR1 SGHRS and CDR2 YFSETQ. The CDR3 is 14 amino acids. The CDR3 DNA sequence: TGCGCCAGCAGCTCTGGCCTCGGGGGGTACGAGCAGTACTTC. Amino acids: CASSSGLGGYEQYF. Full variable domain (remainder filled in from reference TRBV5-1 and TRBJ2-7): KAGVTQTPRYLIKTRGQQVTLSCSPISGHRSVSWYQQTPGQGLQFLFEYFSETQRNKGNFPGRFSGRQFSNSRSEMNVSTLELGDSALYLCASSSGLGGYEQYFGPGTRLTVT.

Of note for this clone: The sample contains more than one DNA sequence encoding this CDR3. The chain couples TRBV19 to TRBJ2-7, with 10 bases that match TRBD1. The length of the CDR3 is 14 residues. Germline-derived CDR1 and CDR2 are LNHDA and SQIVND (reference sequence). V shed 4 bases and J 2 bases; nucleotides not matched to a gene: 2. The CDR3 spells CASSRDRGTYEQYF. CDR3 in DNA: TGTGCCAGTAGTAGGGACAGGGGAACCTACGAGCAGTACTTC.

The chain employs TRBV28 and TRBJ1-1; perhaps TRBD1 as D (6 bases). The germline V and J ends were trimmed by 2 bases and 5 bases, with 18 bases remaining between them. Per the germline V gene, CDR1 is MDHEN and CDR2 is SYDVKM. CDR3 length: 16 residues. Here the CDR3 reads CASSLTPGAGMTEAFF. DNA of the CDR3: TGTGCCAGCAGTTTAACTCCGGGGGCAGGGATGACTGAAGCTTTCTTT.

V gene TRBV28 combines with J gene TRBJ1-3, with D tentatively TRBD1 (5 bases). Trimming stripped 6 bases from V and 4 bases from J, with 7 bases between. CDR1 is MDHEN, CDR2 SYDVKM, per germline. The CDR3 extends over 12 amino acids. CDR3 in DNA: TGTGCCAGCAGGGGGCCAGGAAACACCATATATTTT. Protein: CASRGPGNTIYF.

The V gene is TRBV28, the J gene TRBJ1-2, with a weak D call TRBD1 (5 bases). This CDR3 has 16 amino acids. V was trimmed by 4 bases and J by 5 bases, leaving 20 bases between them. Per the germline V gene, CDR1 is MDHEN and CDR2 is SYDVKM. CDR3 loop: CASSSPKGRGGYGYTF. The CDR3, as DNA: TGTGCCAGCAGTTCCCCTAAAGGGAGGGGCGGGTATGGCTACACCTTC.

The chain combines TRBV7-8 with TRBJ2-2, with 7 bases matching TRBD2. Trimming cost V 2 bases and J 7 bases; bases outside gene matches: 4. In germline, CDR1 is SGHVS, CDR2 FQNEAQ. This CDR3 comprises 14 residues. The CDR3 coding sequence is TGTGCCAGCAGCTTACCGGGGAGGGTCGGGGAGCTGTTTTTT. This codes for CASSLPGRVGELFF.

Only one count was recorded for this clone. For the CDR3, the DNA is TGTGCCAGCAGCGTTTCTGGAGGGCCCGGGCGCGATACGCAGTATTTT. Residues: CASSVSGGPGRDTQYF. The chain has TRBV9 and TRBJ2-3; a possible D gene is TRBD2 (6 bases). Per germline, CDR1 SGDLS and CDR2 YYNGEE. Trimming took off 2 bases at V and 6 bases at J, with 19 bases between the two ends. The length of the CDR3 is 16 residues.

This chain links TRBV6-4 with TRBJ1-2, with D hard to call. V was trimmed by 0 bases and J by 1 base, leaving 6 bases between them. Germline CDR1 reads MRHNA; CDR2 reads SNTAGT. This CDR3 is 14 amino acids long. The CDR3 DNA reads as TGTGCCAGCAGTGACTCCCCCCATAACTATGGCTACACCTTC. Protein sequence: CASSDSPHNYGYTF.

This chain joins TRBV5-4 and TRBJ2-5, with 10 bases lining up with TRBD2. The V gene's germline CDR1 is SGHNT and CDR2 YYREEE (reference sequence). CDR3 length: 15 amino acids. Germline trimming cut 0 bases from V and 4 bases from J; bases unmatched to any gene: 3. DNA for the CDR3: TGTGCCAGCAGCTTGGCGAGCGGGAGGGCAGAGACCCAGTACTTC. Translation: CASSLASGRAETQYF.

This CDR3 is CASSLVGQIYYGYTF. Written as DNA, the CDR3 is TGTGCCAGCAGTTTGGTGGGACAGATTTACTATGGCTACACCTTC. The genes are TRBV28 and TRBJ1-2; 7 bases are a match to TRBD1. CDR1 is MDHEN and CDR2 is SYDVKM in the germline V gene. Losses at the gene ends were 3 bases for V and 3 bases for J; bases not matched to a gene: 7. The CDR3 has 15 amino acids.

The CDR3 sequence is CASSDSVLAGPDEQFF. Here the CDR3 DNA reads TGTGCCAGCAGTGACTCGGTACTAGCGGGCCCGGATGAGCAGTTCTTC. V and J are TRBV6-4 and TRBJ2-1; TRBD2 aligns across 9 bases. The CDR3 sequence is 16 residues long. The J segment lost 8 bases and the V segment lost 0 bases, leaving 8 bases of the junction unmatched. Per the germline V gene, CDR1 is MRHNA and CDR2 is SNTAGT.

The chain couples TRBV18 to TRBJ2-7; either TRBD1 or TRBD2 may supply D (5 bases each). Germline V lookup: CDR1 KGHSH, CDR2 LQKENI. The CDR3 contains 12 residues. Trimming left V 6 bases short and J 7 bases short, with 13 bases between. The CDR3 is CASSQGVEEQYF. Written as DNA, the CDR3 is TGTGCCAGCTCCCAGGGAGTGGAGGAGCAGTACTTC.

The CDR3 DNA sequence: TGTGCCAGCAGTTACCTGCCAGATGAAAAACTGTTTTTT. Residues: CASSYLPDEKLFF. The V gene is TRBV6-5, the J gene TRBJ1-4; D not certain. From germline, CDR1 is MNHEY and CDR2 SVGAGI. V was cut by 2 bases and J by 6 bases, with 7 bases left in between. This CDR3 region has 13 residues.

Details on this clone: At the DNA level, this CDR3 is encoded by other sequences in the same sample as well. This rearrangement joins TRBV5-4 to TRBJ2-5; no firm D call. Germline CDR1 reads SGHNT; CDR2 reads YYREEE (reference sequence). V lost 1 base to trimming and J lost 2 bases, with 3 bases between them. This CDR3 has 12 amino acids. The CDR3 DNA follows: TGTGCCAGCAGCTTGATGCAAGAGACCCAGTACTTC. Translated, it gives CASSLMQETQYF.

About this clone: Additional DNA sequences in this sample encode the identical CDR3. The V call is TRBV15, the J call TRBJ2-7, with a tentative D call TRBD1 (5 bases). Germline V gives CDR1 LNHNV, CDR2 YYDKDF (reference sequence). The V end lost 1 base, the J end lost 5 bases, and 6 bases lay between the germline ends. The CDR3 contains 12 residues. The CDR3 DNA reads TGTGCCACCAGCAGAGTCAGGGACGAGCAGTACTTC. Translated, it gives CATSRVRDEQYF. The variable domain in full, with the rest retrieved from reference TRBV15 and TRBJ2-7, is DAMVIQNPRYQVTQFGKPVTLSCSQTLNHNVMYWYQQKSSQAPKLLFHYYDKDFNNEADTPDNFQSRRPNTSFCFLDIRSPGLGDTAMYLCATSRVRDEQYFGPGTRLTVT.

In this sample, this clone turned up once. The genes are TRBV30 and TRBJ1-6; TRBD1 agrees at 8 bases. V shed 7 bases and J 9 bases; nucleotides not matched to a gene: 8. In germline, CDR1 is GTSNPN, CDR2 SVGIG (reference sequence). This CDR3 is 13 amino acids long. The CDR3 DNA is TGTGCCTCGAGAGGACAGGGTGCTTCACCCCTCCACTTT. Encoded protein: CASRGQGASPLHF.

The rearrangement joins TRBV15 to TRBJ2-7; TRBD2 agrees at 7 bases. The CDR3 loop spans 13 amino acids. J gave up 2 bases and V 5 bases, and 3 bases lay outside the gene matches. CDR1 and CDR2 (germline): LNHNV, YYDKDF (reference sequence). The CDR3 protein is CATSPGTTYEQYF. Here the CDR3 DNA reads TGTGCCACCAGCCCTGGGACTACCTACGAGCAGTACTTC.

This chain connects TRBV6-5 to TRBJ2-5, with D maybe TRBD2 (7 bases). V lost 0 bases and J lost 1, with 9 bases in between. The CDR3 has 15 amino acids. Germline V gene sequence: CDR1 MNHEY, CDR2 SVGAGI. The CDR3 here is CASSYSGGLQETQYF. The CDR3 nucleotides are TGTGCCAGCAGTTACTCGGGGGGGCTCCAAGAGACCCAGTACTTC.

The chain couples TRBV7-8 to TRBJ2-7; 8 nucleotides line up with TRBD2. Trimming took 1 base from V and 0 from J; bases not matched to a gene: 8. The CDR3 has 17 residues. Germline CDR1 SGHVS, CDR2 FQNEAQ. CDR3 sequence (DNA): TGTGCCAGCAGCTTAGGTGGGAGCGGGACTAGCTCCTACGAGCAGTACTTC. It specifies CASSLGGSGTSSYEQYF.